These 17 T cell receptor beta chains came from one sample sequenced in a study of T cell clonality in common variable immunodeficiency. TCRdb's table, derived via immunoSEQ multiplex PCR, lists solely in-frame clones and lacks some. Listed for the sample are 30,000 to 40,000 clones, none seen a single time. The sequenced sample consisted of peripheral blood mononuclear cells. The receptors stem from a person aged 18-70 years in good health.

This clone was seen many times. CDR3 bases read: TGCAGTGCTAGACCCGGGCTAGCGGGAGGGCCTGGCGAGACC. This gives the protein CSARPGLAGGPGET. From start to end, the CDR3 is CSARPGLAGGPGETQYF. The chain is built from TRBV20-1 and TRBJ2-5, with TRBD2 matching 12 bases. Coverage ceases 3 residues before the CDR3 finishes, and the germline J gene fills in the end. The CDR3 is made up of 17 amino acids. Germline values: CDR1 DFQATT, CDR2 SNEGSKA (reference sequence). V lost 2 bases and J lost 5; bases outside the gene matches: 12.

This clone was detected many times. The sequence runs out 3 residues before the end of the CDR3; the remainder is reconstructed from the germline J gene. This chain uses TRBV5-1 with TRBJ1-2; 8 nucleotides agree with TRBD1. This CDR3 is built from 17 residues. The germline gives CDR1 SGHRS, CDR2 YFSETQ. CDR3 in amino acids: CASSFKIVGQGEGGYTF. CDR3 bases read: TGCGCCAGCAGCTTTAAAATTGTTGGACAGGGAGAGGGCGGC.

This clone was detected many times. CDR3 bases read: TGTGCCAGTAGTATTGACAGGGCTGGCGGC. Protein: CASSIDRAGG. The whole CDR3 sequence is CASSIDRAGGYTF. The chain joins TRBV19 to TRBJ1-2, with 7 bases that match TRBD1. The read comes to an end 3 residues before the CDR3 does, leaving the germline J gene to fill in the end. Germline CDR1 LNHDA, CDR2 SQIVND (reference sequence). The CDR3 consists of 13 residues.

This clone came up many times. The missing CDR3 end, 3 residues past where the read stops, is filled in from the germline J gene. The rearrangement joins TRBV20-1 to TRBJ1-2; TRBD1 matches 7 bases. CDR1 is DFQATT and CDR2 is SNEGSKA in the germline V gene (reference sequence). This CDR3 is 20 amino acids long. The V and J ends lost 1 base and 3 bases, in that order; junction bases with no gene match: 23. The CDR3 here is CSARVYPSTGKVSSDYGYTF. CDR3 DNA (partial): TGCAGTGCTAGAGTGTACCCATCGACAGGGAAAGTATCGTCTGACTATGGC.

This clone was counted a few times. The read ends 3 residues shy of where the CDR3 ends; the end is completed using the germline J gene. The genes are TRBV7-1 and TRBJ2-5; 8 bases fit TRBD2. TRBV7-1 is assigned to the ORF class and has an uncertain function. V dropped 3 bases and J dropped 3; count of bases not matched to a gene: 18. This CDR3 has 19 amino acids. The CDR3 loop is CASSSSPLPGLADEETQYF. The CDR3 DNA, read in part, is TGTGCCAGCAGCTCTAGCCCTCTCCCCGGACTAGCCGATGAAGAGACC.

This clone was counted at least ten times. With the read ending 3 residues before the CDR3 end, the germline J gene is used to fill in that end. V gene TRBV19 combines with J gene TRBJ1-5; 8 bases are a match to TRBD1. Trimming removed 4 bases from V and 7 bases from J; junction bases left unmatched: 6. The CDR3 spans 14 residues. Germline V gene data show CDR1 as LNHDA and CDR2 as SQIVND (reference sequence). CDR3 region: CASSTTGGLQPQHF. Partial CDR3 DNA: TGTGCCAGTAGTACTACAGGGGGACTGCAGCCC.

This clone occurred many times. With the read ending 3 residues before the CDR3 end, the germline J gene is used to fill in that end. The rearrangement joins TRBV20-1 to TRBJ1-4; D may be TRBD1 (5 bases). V shed 6 bases and J shed 0 bases, with 23 bases lying between them. This CDR3 has 18 amino acids. Germline loops: CDR1 DFQATT, CDR2 SNEGSKA (reference sequence). CDR3 amino acids: CSAKAFGARYATNEKLFF. CDR3 DNA (partial): TGCAGTGCCAAGGCCTTTGGGGCACGATATGCAACTAATGAAAAA.

This clone occurred many times. The CDR3 end falls 3 residues outside the read, so it is completed with the germline J gene. The chain uses TRBV20-1 and TRBJ2-1; tentatively, D is TRBD1 (5 bases). The CDR3 has 13 amino acids. V lost 4 bases to trimming and J lost 1 base, with 8 bases between them. Per the germline V gene, CDR1 is DFQATT and CDR2 is SNEGSKA (reference sequence). The covered CDR3 bases are TGCAGTGCTAAGGCAGGGTCCTACAATGAG. As protein: CSAKAGSYNE. The whole CDR3 sequence is CSAKAGSYNEQFF.

This clone was seen at least ten times. The read finishes 3 residues shy of the CDR3 end, and the germline J gene is used to complete it. The chain joins TRBV20-1 to TRBJ2-5; TRBD2 matches 14 bases. V shed 4 bases and J 3 bases; nucleotides not matched to a gene: 4. The V gene's germline CDR1 is DFQATT and CDR2 SNEGSKA (reference sequence). The CDR3 extends over 15 amino acids. CDR3 region: CSAMTSGRAKETQYF. CDR3 DNA, as far as it was read: TGCAGTGCTATGACTAGCGGGAGGGCCAAAGAGACC.

This clone was detected many times. The read halts 3 residues ahead of the CDR3 end, with the missing end drawn from the germline J gene. The J gene is TRBJ1-4, the V gene TRBV12-5; the match to TRBD1 covers 9 bases. Germline V gene sequence: CDR1 LGHNT, CDR2 FRNRAP. This CDR3 spans 16 amino acids. V was pared by 2 bases and J by 8 bases, with 9 bases of the junction left unmatched. The part of the CDR3 DNA that was read is TGTGCTAGTGGTTTGTTAACAGGGGGCGCGGGAGAAAAA. Its translation is CASGLLTGGAGEK. The complete CDR3 reads CASGLLTGGAGEKLFF.

This clone has a count of ten or more. The DNA ends 3 residues before the CDR3 does, and the rest of the CDR3 is filled in from the germline J gene. The chain couples TRBV7-2 to TRBJ1-1; D unresolved. Trimming left V 5 bases short and J 0 bases short, with 7 bases between. CDR3 length: 13 residues. Looked up from germline, CDR1 is SGHTA and CDR2 is FQGNSA. The DNA read from the CDR3 is TGTGCCAGCAGCCTTACAGTGAACACTGAA. Residues: CASSLTVNTE. The full CDR3 sequence reads CASSLTVNTEAFF.

This clone was counted many times. The CDR3 bases that were read are TGTGCCAGCAGCGTTGGGACTAGTCGGTTTGCAGATACG. This encodes CASSVGTSRFADT. The entire CDR3 sequence reads CASSVGTSRFADTQYF. The chain uses TRBV9 and TRBJ2-3; 8 positions agree with TRBD2. The read is 3 residues too short to cover the CDR3 end, so that end is filled in from the germline J gene. Germline V CDR1 and CDR2: SGDLS, YYNGEE. CDR3 length: 16 amino acids. V was clipped by 2 bases and J by 4 bases; unmatched bases: 9.

This clone was counted a few times. The sequence runs out 3 residues before the end of the CDR3; the remainder is reconstructed from the germline J gene. The chain employs TRBV30 and TRBJ2-4; D may be TRBD2 (5 bases). CDR1 GTSNPN and CDR2 SVGIG come from the germline V gene (reference sequence). CDR3 size: 10 residues. This CDR3 is CAWRLRGQYF. The sequenced CDR3 bases are TGTGCCTGGAGGTTACGGGGT.

This clone has just a few counts. Coverage ceases 3 residues before the CDR3 finishes, and the germline J gene fills in the end. J is TRBJ1-1 and V is TRBV11-2; TRBD1 matches at 7 bases. This CDR3 is built from 14 residues. Looked up from germline, CDR1 is SGHAT and CDR2 is FQNNGV. Trimming at V came to 8 bases and at J to 4 bases, leaving 10 bases not matched to a gene. The DNA read from the CDR3 is TGTGCCAGCGCACACAGGGGATCCCGCACTGAA. Translation: CASAHRGSRTE. The CDR3, in full, reads CASAHRGSRTEAFF. Complete variable domain (other parts from reference TRBV11-2 and TRBJ1-1): EAGVAQSPRYKIIEKRQSVAFWCNPISGHATLYWYQQILGQGPKLLIQFQNNGVVDDSQLPKDRFSAERLKGVDSTLKIQPAKLEDSAVYLCASAHRGSRTEAFFGQGTRLTVV.

This clone has just a few counts. Since a far larger clone is one base different, this is likely a read error. Read sequence stops 3 residues before the CDR3 end, and the germline J gene provides the missing end. J is TRBJ2-1 and V is TRBV7-2; D is perhaps TRBD1 (6 bases). Germline CDR1 SGHTA, CDR2 FQGNSA. The CDR3 consists of 14 residues. The V and J ends lost 5 bases and 0 bases respectively, with 8 bases between them. Partial CDR3 DNA: TGTGCCAGCAGCCCACAGGGCTCCTACAATGAG. Translated, it gives CASSPQGSYNE. Given in full, the CDR3 is CASSPQGSYNEQFF. Full variable domain (missing parts from reference TRBV7-2 and TRBJ2-1): GAGVSQSPSNKVTEKGKDVELRCDPISGHTALYWYRQSLGQGLEFLIYFQGNSAPDKSGLPSDRFSAERTGGSVSTLTIQRTQQEDSAVYLCASSPQGSYNEQFFGPGTRLTVL.

Many counts were recorded for this clone. The sequenced fragment ends 3 residues before the CDR3 boundary, so the rest is inferred from the germline J gene. The chain couples TRBV19 to TRBJ2-2; D gene unclear. The CDR3 loop spans 14 amino acids. Between the trimmed V and J ends, which lost 7 bases and 5 bases, there was a span of 14 bases. CDR1 and CDR2 (germline): LNHDA, SQIVND (reference sequence). The sequenced CDR3 bases are TGTGCCAGTACCTTATGGGCAGGAACCGGGGAG. Translation gives CASTLWAGTGE. The full CDR3 reads CASTLWAGTGELFF.

This clone was picked up a small number of times. Coverage ceases 3 residues before the CDR3 finishes, and the germline J gene fills in the end. The V and J genes are TRBV6-4 and TRBJ1-2; 7 bases fit TRBD1. The CDR3 spans 13 residues. Germline V gives CDR1 MRHNA, CDR2 SNTAGT. With V trimmed by 7 bases and J by 2 bases, 4 bases remained unmatched. The CDR3 sequence is CASTRTGNYGYTF. The part of the CDR3 DNA that was read is TGTGCCAGCACACGGACAGGCAACTATGGC.